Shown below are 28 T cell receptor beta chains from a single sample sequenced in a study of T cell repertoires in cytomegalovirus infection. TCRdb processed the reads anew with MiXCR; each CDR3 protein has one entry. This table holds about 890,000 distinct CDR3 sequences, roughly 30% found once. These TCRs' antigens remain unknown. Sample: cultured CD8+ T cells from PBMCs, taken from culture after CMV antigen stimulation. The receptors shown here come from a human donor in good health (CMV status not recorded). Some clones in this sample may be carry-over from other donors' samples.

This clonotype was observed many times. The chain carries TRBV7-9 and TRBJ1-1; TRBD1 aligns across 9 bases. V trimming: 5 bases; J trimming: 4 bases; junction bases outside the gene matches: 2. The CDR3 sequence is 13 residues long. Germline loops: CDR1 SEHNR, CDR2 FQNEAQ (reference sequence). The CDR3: CASSHRGLTEAFF. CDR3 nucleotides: TGTGCCAGCAGCCACAGGGGGCTCACTGAAGCTTTCTTT.

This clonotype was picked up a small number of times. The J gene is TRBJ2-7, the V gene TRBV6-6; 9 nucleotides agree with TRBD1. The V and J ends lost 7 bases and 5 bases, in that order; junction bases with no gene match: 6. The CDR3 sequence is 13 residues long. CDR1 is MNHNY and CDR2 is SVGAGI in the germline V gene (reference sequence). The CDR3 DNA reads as TGTGCCAGCAAGGGGACAGGGACCCACGAGCAGTACTTC. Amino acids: CASKGTGTHEQYF.

DNA for the CDR3: TGTGCCAGCGGCACCCCCAGGGGGATAAACACTGAAGCTTTCTTT. Protein product: CASGTPRGINTEAFF. V usage is TRBV7-9 and J usage is TRBJ1-1; 7 positions agree with TRBD1. Germline lookup yields CDR1 SEHNR and CDR2 FQNEAQ (reference sequence). The CDR3 length is 15 residues. V lost 8 bases and J lost 2; bases outside the gene matches: 11.

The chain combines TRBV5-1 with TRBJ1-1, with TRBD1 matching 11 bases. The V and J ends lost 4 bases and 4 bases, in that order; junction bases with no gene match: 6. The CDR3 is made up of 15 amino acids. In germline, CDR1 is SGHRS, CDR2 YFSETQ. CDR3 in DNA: TGCGCCAGCAGCGCTTGGGGGACAGGGGGCACTGAAGCTTTCTTT. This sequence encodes CASSAWGTGGTEAFF. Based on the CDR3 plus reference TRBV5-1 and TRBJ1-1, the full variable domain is KAGVTQTPRYLIKTRGQQVTLSCSPISGHRSVSWYQQTPGQGLQFLFEYFSETQRNKGNFPGRFSGRQFSNSRSEMNVSTLELGDSALYLCASSAWGTGGTEAFFGQGTRLTVV.

DNA for the CDR3: TGTGCCCTTGGGGAGTCTCCCGGGGCCAACGTCCTGACTTTC. Amino acid sequence: CALGESPGANVLTF. V gene TRBV7-9 combines with J gene TRBJ2-6; the D gene is possibly TRBD2 (5 bases). The CDR3 runs to 14 residues. The V and J ends lost 11 bases and 4 bases respectively, with 15 bases between them. The germline CDR1 and CDR2 sequences are SEHNR and FQNEAQ (reference sequence).

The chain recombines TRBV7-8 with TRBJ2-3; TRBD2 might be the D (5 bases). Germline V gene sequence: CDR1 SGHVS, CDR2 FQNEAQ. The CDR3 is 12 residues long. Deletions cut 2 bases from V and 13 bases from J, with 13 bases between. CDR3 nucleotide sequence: TGTGCCAGCAGCTTAACTTCTAGCTCGGAGTATTTT. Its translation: CASSLTSSSEYF.

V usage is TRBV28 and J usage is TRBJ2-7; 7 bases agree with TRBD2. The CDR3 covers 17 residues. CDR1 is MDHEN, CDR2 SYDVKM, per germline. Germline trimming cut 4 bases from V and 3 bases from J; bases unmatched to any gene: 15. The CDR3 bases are TGTGCCAGCAGTTCCACTGGGGGGGGAGAGGGCCACTACGAGCAGTACGTC. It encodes CASSSTGGGEGHYEQYV.

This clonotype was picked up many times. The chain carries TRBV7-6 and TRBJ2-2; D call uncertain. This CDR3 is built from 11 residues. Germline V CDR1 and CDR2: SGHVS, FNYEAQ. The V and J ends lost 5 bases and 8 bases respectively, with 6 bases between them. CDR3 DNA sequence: TGTGCCAGCAGCGAAAAAGGGGAGCTGTTTTTT. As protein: CASSEKGELFF.

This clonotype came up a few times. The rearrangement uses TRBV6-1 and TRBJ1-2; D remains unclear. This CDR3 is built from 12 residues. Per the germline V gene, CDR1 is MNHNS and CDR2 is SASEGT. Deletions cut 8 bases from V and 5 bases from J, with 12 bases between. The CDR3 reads CASGTSWYGYTF. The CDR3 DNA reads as TGTGCCAGCGGTACTTCGTGGTATGGCTACACCTTC.

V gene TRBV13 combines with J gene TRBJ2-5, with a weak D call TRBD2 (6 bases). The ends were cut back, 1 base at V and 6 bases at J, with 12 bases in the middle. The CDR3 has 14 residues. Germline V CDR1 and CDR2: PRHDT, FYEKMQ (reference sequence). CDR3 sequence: CASSLAGGVQTQYF. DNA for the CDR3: TGTGCCAGCAGCTTAGCCGGGGGTGTACAGACCCAGTACTTC.

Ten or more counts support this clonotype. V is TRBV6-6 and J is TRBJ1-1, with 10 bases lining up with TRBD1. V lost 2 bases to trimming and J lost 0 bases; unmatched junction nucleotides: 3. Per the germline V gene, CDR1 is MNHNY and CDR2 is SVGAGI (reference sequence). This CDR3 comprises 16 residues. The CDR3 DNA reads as TGTGCCAGCAGTTACCTGGGACAGGGGCTGAACACTGAAGCTTTCTTT. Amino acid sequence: CASSYLGQGLNTEAFF.

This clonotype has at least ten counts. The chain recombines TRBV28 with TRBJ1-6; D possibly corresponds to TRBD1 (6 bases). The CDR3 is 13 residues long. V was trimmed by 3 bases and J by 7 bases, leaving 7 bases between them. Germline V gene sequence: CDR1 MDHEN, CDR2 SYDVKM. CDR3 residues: CASSFTGNSPLHF. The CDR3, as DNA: TGTGCCAGCAGTTTTACAGGGAATTCACCCCTCCACTTT. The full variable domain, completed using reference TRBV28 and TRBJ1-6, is DVKVTQSSRYLVKRTGEKVFLECVQDMDHENMFWYRQDPGLGLRLIYFSYDVKMKEKGDIPEGYSVSREKKERFSLILESASTNQTSMYLCASSFTGNSPLHFGNGTRLTVT.

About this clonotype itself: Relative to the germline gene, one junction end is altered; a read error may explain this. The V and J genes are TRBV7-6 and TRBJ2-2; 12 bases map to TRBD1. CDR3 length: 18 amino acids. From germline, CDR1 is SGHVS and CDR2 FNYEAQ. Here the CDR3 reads CASSSLPGQGAKVGELFF. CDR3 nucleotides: TGTGCTAGCAGTTCACTACCGGGACAGGGGGCAAAGGTCGGGGAGCTGTTTTTT.

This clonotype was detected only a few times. Here the CDR3 reads CASSLGAGSDGYTF. Written as DNA, the CDR3 is TGTGCCAGCAGCTTGGGTGCAGGGAGCGATGGCTACACCTTC. The chain is built from TRBV5-5 and TRBJ1-2; D is possibly TRBD1 (5 bases). From germline, CDR1 is SGHKS and CDR2 YYEKEE (reference sequence). V dropped 0 bases and J dropped 6 bases, with 12 bases sitting between them. This CDR3 has 14 amino acids.

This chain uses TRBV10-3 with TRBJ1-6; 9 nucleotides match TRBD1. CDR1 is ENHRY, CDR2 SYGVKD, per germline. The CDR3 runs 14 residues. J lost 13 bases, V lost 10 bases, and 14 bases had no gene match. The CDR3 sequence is CATEAGTGRVPLHF. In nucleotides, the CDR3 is TGTGCCACCGAAGCGGGGACAGGGCGCGTGCCCCTCCACTTT.

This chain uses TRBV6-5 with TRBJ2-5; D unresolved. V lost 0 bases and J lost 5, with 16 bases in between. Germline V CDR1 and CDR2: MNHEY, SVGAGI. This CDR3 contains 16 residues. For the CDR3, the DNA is TGTGCCAGCAGTTACTCGAAATCCATGCTTTGGGAGACCCAGTACTTC. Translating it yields CASSYSKSMLWETQYF.

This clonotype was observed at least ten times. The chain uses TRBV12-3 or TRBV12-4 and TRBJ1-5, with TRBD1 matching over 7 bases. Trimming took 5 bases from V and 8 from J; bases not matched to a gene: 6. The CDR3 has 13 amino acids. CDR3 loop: CASSRITGEPQHF. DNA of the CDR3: TGTGCCAGCAGTAGGATTACAGGGGAGCCCCAGCATTTT.

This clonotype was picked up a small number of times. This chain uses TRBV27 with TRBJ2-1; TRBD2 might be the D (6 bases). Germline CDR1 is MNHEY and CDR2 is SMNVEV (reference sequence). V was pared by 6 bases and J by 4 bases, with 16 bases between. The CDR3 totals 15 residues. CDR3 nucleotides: TGTGCCAGCAGCCGAAGCGCGGGAACTTACAATGAGCAGTTCTTC. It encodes CASSRSAGTYNEQFF.

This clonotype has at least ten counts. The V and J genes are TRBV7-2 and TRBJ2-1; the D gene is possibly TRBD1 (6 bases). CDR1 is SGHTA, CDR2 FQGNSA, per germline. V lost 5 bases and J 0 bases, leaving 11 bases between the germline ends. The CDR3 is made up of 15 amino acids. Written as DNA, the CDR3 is TGTGCCAGCAGCCAAGGGACAAACTCCTACAATGAGCAGTTCTTC. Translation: CASSQGTNSYNEQFF.

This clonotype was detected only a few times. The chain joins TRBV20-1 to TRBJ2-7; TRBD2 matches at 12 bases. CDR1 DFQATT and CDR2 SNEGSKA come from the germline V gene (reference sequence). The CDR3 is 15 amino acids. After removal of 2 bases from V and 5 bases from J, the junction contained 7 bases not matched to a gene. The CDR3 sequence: CSARFASGGADEQYF. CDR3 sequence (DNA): TGCAGTGCTAGATTCGCTAGCGGGGGGGCCGACGAGCAGTACTTC.

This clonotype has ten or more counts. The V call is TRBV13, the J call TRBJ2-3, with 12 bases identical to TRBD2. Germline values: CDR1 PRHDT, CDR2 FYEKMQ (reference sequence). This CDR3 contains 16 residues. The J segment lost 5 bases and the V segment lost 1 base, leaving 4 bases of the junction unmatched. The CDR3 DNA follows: TGTGCCAGCAGCTTAGTCCTAGCGGGGGGGAGAGATACGCAGTATTTT. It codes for CASSLVLAGGRDTQYF.

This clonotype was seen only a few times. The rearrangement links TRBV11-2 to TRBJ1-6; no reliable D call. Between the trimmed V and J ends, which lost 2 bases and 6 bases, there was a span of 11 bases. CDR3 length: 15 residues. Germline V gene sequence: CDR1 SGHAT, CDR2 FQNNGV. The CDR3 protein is CASSLTGLLNSPLHF. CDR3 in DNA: TGTGCCAGCAGCTTAACCGGGCTCCTTAATTCACCCCTCCACTTT.

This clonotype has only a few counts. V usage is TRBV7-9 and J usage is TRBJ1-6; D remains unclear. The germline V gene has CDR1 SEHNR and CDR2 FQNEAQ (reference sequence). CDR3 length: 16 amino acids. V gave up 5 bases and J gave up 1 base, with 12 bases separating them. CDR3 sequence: CASSPSFASYNSPLHF. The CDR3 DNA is TGTGCCAGCAGCCCTAGCTTTGCATCCTATAATTCACCCCTCCACTTT. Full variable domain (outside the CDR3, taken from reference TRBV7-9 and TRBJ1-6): DTGVSQNPRHKITKRGQNVTFRCDPISEHNRLYWYRQTLGQGPEFLTYFQNEAQLEKSRLLSDRFSAERPKGSFSTLEIQRTEQGDSAMYLCASSPSFASYNSPLHFGNGTRLTVT.

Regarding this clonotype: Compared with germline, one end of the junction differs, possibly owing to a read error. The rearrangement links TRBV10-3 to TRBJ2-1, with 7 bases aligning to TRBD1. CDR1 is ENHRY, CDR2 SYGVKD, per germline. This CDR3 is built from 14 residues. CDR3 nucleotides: TGTGTCATCGGCACAGGGGACAGCTTGACCCGGCAGTTCTTC. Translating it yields CVIGTGDSLTRQFF.

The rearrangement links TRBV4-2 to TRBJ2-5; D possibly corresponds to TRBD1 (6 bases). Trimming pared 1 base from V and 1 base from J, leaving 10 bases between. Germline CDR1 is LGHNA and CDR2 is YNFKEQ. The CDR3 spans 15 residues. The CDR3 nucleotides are TGTGCCAGCAGCCAAGTCCACAGGGTCCAAGAGACCCAGTACTTC. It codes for CASSQVHRVQETQYF.

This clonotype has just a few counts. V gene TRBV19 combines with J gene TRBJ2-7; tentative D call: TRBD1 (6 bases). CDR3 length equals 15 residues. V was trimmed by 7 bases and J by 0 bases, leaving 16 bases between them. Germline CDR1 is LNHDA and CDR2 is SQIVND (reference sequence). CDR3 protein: CASKADSFSSYEQYV. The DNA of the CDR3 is TGTGCCAGTAAAGCGGACAGCTTCAGCTCCTACGAGCAGTACGTC.

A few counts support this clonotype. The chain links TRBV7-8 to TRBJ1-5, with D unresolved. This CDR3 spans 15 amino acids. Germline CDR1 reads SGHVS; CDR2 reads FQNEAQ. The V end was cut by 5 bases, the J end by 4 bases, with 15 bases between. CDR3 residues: CASSQVGYENQPQHF. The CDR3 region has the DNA TGTGCCAGCAGCCAAGTAGGGTACGAAAATCAGCCCCAGCATTTT.

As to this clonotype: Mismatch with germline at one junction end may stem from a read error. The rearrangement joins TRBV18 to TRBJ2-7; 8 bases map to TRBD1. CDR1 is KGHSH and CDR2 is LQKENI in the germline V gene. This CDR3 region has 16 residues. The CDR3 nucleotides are TGTGCCAACTCACCGGGGGTCCCAGGGGGCACTTACGAGCAGTACTTC. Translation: CANSPGVPGGTYEQYF.